A selection of T cell receptor beta chains follows, all from one sample in a study of blood T cells in healthy people across ages. Each CDR3 protein is one row after TCRdb ran MiXCR on the 5' RACE reads. This sample has around 700,000 distinct CDR3 sequences, with approximately 25% found just once. The sample was also linked to a second study, of T cells of mothers and their children.

The sample consisted of blood. Receptor source: a boy aged 10-17 years in good health. Both conserved end residues are part of each CDR3. Each record gives: V gene, D gene, J gene, clone size, CDR3 protein, CDR3 DNA. The D gene is left open where the match is weak. Expanded clones get a size class; other rows say once, few or many, or leave the size out.

TRBV6-2/TRBV6-3,-,TRBJ2-7,-,CASSYLGHYEQYF,TGTGCCAGCAGTTATTTGGGACATTACGAGCAGTACTTC
TRBV9,TRBD1,TRBJ2-7,-,CASSSNEGATYEQYF,TGTGCCAGCAGCTCTAACGAGGGGGCCACCTACGAGCAGTACTTC
TRBV12-3/TRBV12-4,-,TRBJ1-2,few,CASSSRVYDGYTF,TGTGCCAGCAGTTCCAGGGTTTACGATGGCTACACCTTC
TRBV6-2/TRBV6-3,TRBD1,TRBJ2-7,-,CASSTGQGIGEQYF,TGTGCCAGCAGTACGGGACAGGGGATCGGCGAGCAGTACTTC
TRBV7-9,-,TRBJ2-4,-,CASSLIDRAKNIQYF,TGTGCCAGCAGCTTGATCGACAGGGCCAAAAACATTCAGTACTTC
TRBV3-1,TRBD2,TRBJ2-1,-,CASSPRTGLAVYNEQFF,TGTGCCAGCAGCCCCAGGACTGGACTAGCGGTTTACAATGAGCAGTTCTTC
TRBV20-1,-,TRBJ2-5,-,CSASPRGIQETQYF,TGCAGTGCTAGTCCGAGGGGGATTCAAGAGACCCAGTACTTC
TRBV20-1,TRBD2,TRBJ2-1,few,CSARDLRGGWEQFF,TGCAGTGCTAGAGATTTGCGGGGGGGCTGGGAGCAGTTCTTC
TRBV28,TRBD1,TRBJ2-7,-,CASTDRVPYEQYF,TGTGCCAGCACTGACAGGGTCCCCTACGAGCAGTACTTC
TRBV5-4,TRBD2,TRBJ2-1,-,CASSVPLAGGRNEQFF,TGTGCCAGCAGCGTCCCCCTAGCGGGAGGGCGTAATGAGCAGTTCTTC
TRBV15,TRBD2,TRBJ2-7,few,CATSFEREVTYEQYF,TGTGCCACCAGCTTCGAGCGGGAGGTAACCTACGAGCAGTACTTC
TRBV20-1,-,TRBJ2-5,few,CSASFPETQYF,TGCAGTGCTAGCTTCCCAGAGACCCAGTACTTC
TRBV3-1,-,TRBJ2-1,few,CASSQGGYEQFF,TGTGCCAGCAGCCAAGGGGGTTATGAGCAGTTCTTC
TRBV24-1,-,TRBJ2-1,few,CATSDSIEGLNEQFF,TGTGCCACCAGTGATTCCATTGAAGGACTCAATGAGCAGTTCTTC
TRBV10-3,TRBD2,TRBJ2-1,-,CAISEPWTSGRGNEQFF,TGTGCCATCAGTGAGCCTTGGACTAGCGGGAGGGGGAATGAGCAGTTCTTC
TRBV28,-,TRBJ2-7,-,CAVISTESYEQYF,TGTGCCGTTATCTCAACAGAATCCTACGAGCAGTACTTC
TRBV28,-,TRBJ2-3,-,CASSAGTQYF,TGTGCCAGCAGTGCAGGGACGCAGTATTTT
TRBV27,-,TRBJ1-6,-,CASSYGITRDSPLHF,TGTGCCAGCAGTTACGGCATAACAAGGGATTCACCCCTCCACTTT
TRBV28,-,TRBJ2-7,-,CARRIECSDYEQYF,TGTGCCAGACGAATCGAGTGCTCAGATTACGAGCAGTACTTC
TRBV7-9,TRBD1,TRBJ1-4,few,CASSLSAGGNEKLFF,TGTGCCAGCAGCTTAAGCGCAGGGGGCAACGAAAAACTGTTTTTT
TRBV7-2,-,TRBJ1-3,-,CASSFGSDGNTIYF,TGTGCCAGCAGCTTTGGCTCTGACGGAAACACCATATATTTT
TRBV2,-,TRBJ2-1,-,CASSDPRDSRNEQFF,TGTGCCAGCAGTGATCCCCGGGACTCCCGCAATGAGCAGTTCTTC
TRBV5-1,TRBD2,TRBJ2-1,-,CASSLEASGSVDEQFF,TGCGCCAGCAGCTTGGAGGCTAGCGGCAGCGTCGATGAGCAGTTCTTC
TRBV7-9,-,TRBJ2-1,-,CASTETISNEQFF,TGTGCCAGCACCGAGACGATTAGTAATGAGCAGTTCTTC
TRBV7-2,TRBD1,TRBJ1-4,-,CASSFVGTDNEKLFF,TGTGCCAGCAGCTTCGTCGGGACAGATAATGAAAAACTGTTTTTT
TRBV24-1,TRBD1,TRBJ2-4,few,CATSEGDRDIQYF,TGTGCCACCAGTGAAGGGGACAGAGACATTCAGTACTTC
TRBV18,-,TRBJ2-1,-,CASSSAGDNEQFF,TGTGCCAGCTCCTCGGCGGGCGACAATGAGCAGTTCTTC
TRBV28,TRBD2,TRBJ2-7,-,CASRPTSAINPYEQYF,TGTGCCAGCAGACCGACTAGCGCTATCAACCCCTACGAGCAGTACTTC
TRBV25-1,TRBD1,TRBJ2-4,-,CASSETGTPIIQYF,TGTGCCAGCAGTGAGACAGGGACACCCATAATTCAGTACTTC
TRBV6-5,-,TRBJ2-1,-,CASSSPFLGGNRNHNEQFF,TGTGCCAGCAGTTCCCCCTTTCTAGGGGGAAACAGAAATCACAATGAGCAGTTCTTC
TRBV14,-,TRBJ2-1,-,CATQPASSYNEQFF,TGTGCCACCCAACCGGCAAGCTCCTACAATGAGCAGTTCTTC
TRBV27,-,TRBJ2-1,-,CASSLQGSEQFF,TGTGCCAGCAGTTTACAGGGAAGTGAGCAGTTCTTC
TRBV6-2/TRBV6-3,TRBD2,TRBJ2-4,-,CASHPSSGGPKNIQYF,TGTGCCAGCCACCCTTCAAGCGGGGGTCCCAAAAACATTCAGTACTTC
TRBV11-2,-,TRBJ2-7,few,CASSLGGSGVYEQYF,TGTGCCAGCAGCTTGGGGGGCTCTGGGGTCTACGAGCAGTACTTC
TRBV27,TRBD1,TRBJ2-1,-,CASKPDRVRGNEQFF,TGTGCCAGCAAACCGGACAGGGTCAGGGGTAATGAGCAGTTCTTC
TRBV7-2,-,TRBJ1-1,-,CASSRQVDTEAFF,TGTGCCAGCAGCAGACAGGTGGACACTGAAGCTTTCTTT
TRBV7-9,TRBD2,TRBJ2-5,-,CASSLARKTSGGRETQYF,TGTGCCAGCAGCTTAGCCCGGAAGACTAGCGGGGGACGAGAGACCCAGTACTTC
TRBV5-5,-,TRBJ2-2,-,CASSLATDLTGELFF,TGTGCCAGCAGCTTGGCGACAGATTTAACCGGGGAGCTGTTTTTT
TRBV20-1,-,TRBJ2-7,-,CSATGLDAYEQYF,TGCAGTGCCACCGGACTGGATGCCTACGAGCAGTACTTC
TRBV5-1,-,TRBJ2-5,-,CASTGTGGRETQYF,TGCGCCAGCACGGGGACCGGGGGACGAGAGACCCAGTACTTC
TRBV12-3/TRBV12-4,TRBD1,TRBJ1-2,-,CASREPTGAKEGYTF,TGTGCCAGCAGGGAACCGACAGGGGCCAAGGAAGGCTACACCTTC
TRBV4-3,-,TRBJ1-1,few,CASSQGTGWWTEASF,TGCGCCAGCAGCCAAGGTACGGGTTGGTGGACTGAAGCTTCCTTT
TRBV7-3,-,TRBJ2-1,few,CASSKSVAHGSYNEQFF,TGTGCCAGCAGCAAATCCGTGGCCCACGGCTCCTACAATGAGCAGTTCTTC
TRBV29-1,TRBD2,TRBJ2-3,few,CSVRLADTDTQYF,TGCAGCGTTCGCCTAGCGGACACAGATACGCAGTATTTT
TRBV27,-,TRBJ1-2,many,CASSYASNYGYTF,TGTGCCAGCAGTTACGCCAGTAACTATGGCTACACCTTC
TRBV20-1,TRBD2,TRBJ2-7,-,CSARELAGHSYEQYF,TGCAGTGCTAGAGAGCTAGCGGGGCACTCCTACGAGCAGTACTTC
TRBV29-1,-,TRBJ2-4,few,CSVEYYEGPGENIQYF,TGCAGCGTTGAATATTACGAGGGGCCGGGGGAAAACATTCAGTACTTC
TRBV20-1,-,TRBJ2-1,-,CSATGGPSSYNEQFF,TGCAGTGCTACTGGGGGCCCTAGCTCCTACAATGAGCAGTTCTTC
TRBV10-3,-,TRBJ2-7,-,CAISELGGTYEQYF,TGTGCCATCAGTGAGCTCGGTGGAACCTACGAGCAGTACTTC
TRBV4-3,TRBD1,TRBJ2-3,-,CASSPGQGMSTDTQYF,TGCGCCAGCAGCCCCGGACAGGGTATGAGCACAGATACGCAGTATTTT